The clone carrying this TCR beta chain showed up many times. The data originate from a study of CD8+CD57+ T cells in acquired aplastic anemia. V gave up 2 bases and J gave up 6 bases, with 20 bases separating them. Germline V gene sequence: CDR1 SEHNR, CDR2 FQNEAQ (reference sequence). This CDR3 comprises 17 residues. Before being chosen for sequencing, patients had shown CD8+CD57+ cell expansion by flow cytometry. Blood samples were obtained from patients who had received no prior therapy. CDR3 and TCR beta VDJ profiling relied on a genomic DNA template. TCRdb independently ran MiXCR on the reads; one entry per CDR3 protein. The sample has a few hundred thousand distinct CDR3 sequences, around 30% seen once.

This sequence was found in a human donor with aplastic anemia. Material: sorted CD4+, CD8+, or CD8+CD57+ T cells (not recorded which) from PBMCs. The chain has TRBV7-9 and TRBJ1-3; D is unresolved. CDR3 nucleotide sequence: TGTGCCAGCAGCTTATCAACGCGGCGTGGTCGGGCAAACACCATATATTTT. Protein product: CASSLSTRRGRANTIYF.